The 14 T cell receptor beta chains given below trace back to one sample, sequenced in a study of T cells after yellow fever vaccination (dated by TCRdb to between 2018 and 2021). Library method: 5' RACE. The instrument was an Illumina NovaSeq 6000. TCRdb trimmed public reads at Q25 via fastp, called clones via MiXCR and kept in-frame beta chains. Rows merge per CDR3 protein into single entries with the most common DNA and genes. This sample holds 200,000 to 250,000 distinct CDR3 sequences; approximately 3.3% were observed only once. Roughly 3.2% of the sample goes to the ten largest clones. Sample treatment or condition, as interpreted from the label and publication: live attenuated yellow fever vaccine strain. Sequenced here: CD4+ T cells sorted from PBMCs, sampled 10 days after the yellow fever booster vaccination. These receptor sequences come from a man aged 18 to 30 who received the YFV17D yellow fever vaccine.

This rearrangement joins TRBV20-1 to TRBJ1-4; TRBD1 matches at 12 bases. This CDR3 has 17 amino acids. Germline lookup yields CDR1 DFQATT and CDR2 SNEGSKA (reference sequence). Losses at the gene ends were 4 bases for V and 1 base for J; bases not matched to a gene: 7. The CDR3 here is CSATGTGGQGTNEKLFF. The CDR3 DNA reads TGCAGTGCTACCGGGACAGGGGGCCAGGGAACTAATGAAAAACTGTTTTTT.

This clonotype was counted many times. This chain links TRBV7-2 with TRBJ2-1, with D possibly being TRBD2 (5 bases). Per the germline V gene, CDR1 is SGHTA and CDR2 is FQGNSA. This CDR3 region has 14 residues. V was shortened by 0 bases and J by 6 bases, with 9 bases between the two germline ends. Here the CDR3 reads CASSLARTANEQFF. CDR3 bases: TGTGCCAGCAGCTTAGCCCGGACTGCCAATGAGCAGTTCTTC.

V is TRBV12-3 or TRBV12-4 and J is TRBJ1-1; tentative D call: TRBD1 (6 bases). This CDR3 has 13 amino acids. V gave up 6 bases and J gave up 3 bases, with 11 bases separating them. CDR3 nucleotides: TGTGCCAGCAGCTTGACAGGTCACACTGAAGCTTTCTTT. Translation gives CASSLTGHTEAFF.

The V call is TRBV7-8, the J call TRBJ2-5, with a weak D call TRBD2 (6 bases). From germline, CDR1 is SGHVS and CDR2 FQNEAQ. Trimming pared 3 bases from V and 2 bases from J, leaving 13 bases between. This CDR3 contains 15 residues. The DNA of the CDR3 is TGTGCCAGCAGCTTCCCCAGGACTACTCAAGAGACCCAGTACTTC. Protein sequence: CASSFPRTTQETQYF.

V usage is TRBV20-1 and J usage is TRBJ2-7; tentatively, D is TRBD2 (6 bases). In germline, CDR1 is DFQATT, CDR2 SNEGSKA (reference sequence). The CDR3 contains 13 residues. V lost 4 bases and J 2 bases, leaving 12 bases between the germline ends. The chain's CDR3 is CSATGWGAYEQYF. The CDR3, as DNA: TGCAGTGCTACTGGTTGGGGGGCCTACGAGCAGTACTTC.

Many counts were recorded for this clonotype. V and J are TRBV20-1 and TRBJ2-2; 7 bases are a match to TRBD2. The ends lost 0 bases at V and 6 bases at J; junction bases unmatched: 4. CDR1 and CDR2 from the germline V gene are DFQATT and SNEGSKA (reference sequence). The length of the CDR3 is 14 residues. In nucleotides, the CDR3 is TGCAGTGCTAGAGAATTGGGAGGGTCCGGGGAGCTGTTTTTT. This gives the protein CSARELGGSGELFF.

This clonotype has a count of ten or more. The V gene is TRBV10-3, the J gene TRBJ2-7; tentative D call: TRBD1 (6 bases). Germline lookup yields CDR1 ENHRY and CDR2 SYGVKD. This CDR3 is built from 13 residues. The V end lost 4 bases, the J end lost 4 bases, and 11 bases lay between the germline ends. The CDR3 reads CAISASQGYEQYV. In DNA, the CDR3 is TGTGCCATCAGTGCCTCACAGGGTTACGAGCAGTACGTC.

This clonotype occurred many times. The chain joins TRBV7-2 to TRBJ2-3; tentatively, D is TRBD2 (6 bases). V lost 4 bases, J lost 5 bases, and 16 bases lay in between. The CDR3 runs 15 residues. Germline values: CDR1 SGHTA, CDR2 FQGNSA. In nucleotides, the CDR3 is TGTGCCAGCAGCTCCCAAGCCGGAGCGGGAGATACGCAGTATTTT. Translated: CASSSQAGAGDTQYF.

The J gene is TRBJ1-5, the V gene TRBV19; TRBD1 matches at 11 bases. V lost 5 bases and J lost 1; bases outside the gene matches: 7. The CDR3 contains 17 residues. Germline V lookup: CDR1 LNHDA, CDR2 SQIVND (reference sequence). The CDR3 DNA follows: TGTGCCAGTAGTCCCCGAGGGACAGGGGGGAGCAATCAGCCCCAGCATTTT. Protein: CASSPRGTGGSNQPQHF.

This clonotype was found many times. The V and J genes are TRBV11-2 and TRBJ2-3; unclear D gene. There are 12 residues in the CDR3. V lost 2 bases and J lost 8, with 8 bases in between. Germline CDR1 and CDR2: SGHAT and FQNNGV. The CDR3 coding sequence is TGTGCCAGCAGCTTAATTTTGGGTACGCAGTATTTT. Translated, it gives CASSLILGTQYF.

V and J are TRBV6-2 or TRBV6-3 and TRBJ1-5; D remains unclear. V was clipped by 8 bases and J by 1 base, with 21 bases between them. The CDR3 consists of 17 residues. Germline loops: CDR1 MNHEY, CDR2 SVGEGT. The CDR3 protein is CASRPMGSSLSNQPQHF. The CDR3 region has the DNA TGTGCCAGCCGTCCGATGGGGAGCAGCCTAAGCAATCAGCCCCAGCATTTT.

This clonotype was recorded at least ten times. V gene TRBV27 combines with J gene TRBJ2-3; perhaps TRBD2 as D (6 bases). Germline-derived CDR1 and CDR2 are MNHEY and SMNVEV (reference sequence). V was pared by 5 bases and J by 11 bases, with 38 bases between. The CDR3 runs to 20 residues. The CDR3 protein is CASSARDSAGRRYETLGQYF. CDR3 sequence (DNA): TGTGCCAGCAGTGCCCGGGACTCGGCGGGGCGACGATACGAAACTCTTGGGCAGTATTTT.

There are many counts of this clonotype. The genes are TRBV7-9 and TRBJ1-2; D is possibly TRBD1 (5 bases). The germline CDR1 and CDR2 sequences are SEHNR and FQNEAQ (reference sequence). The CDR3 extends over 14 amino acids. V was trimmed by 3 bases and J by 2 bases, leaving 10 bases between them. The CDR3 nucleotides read TGTGCCAGCAGCTTGCGGGGGTGGAACTATGGCTACACCTTC. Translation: CASSLRGWNYGYTF. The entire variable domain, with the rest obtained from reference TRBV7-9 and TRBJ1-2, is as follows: DTGVSQNPRHKITKRGQNVTFRCDPISEHNRLYWYRQTLGQGPEFLTYFQNEAQLEKSRLLSDRFSAERPKGSFSTLEIQRTEQGDSAMYLCASSLRGWNYGYTFGSGTRLTVV.

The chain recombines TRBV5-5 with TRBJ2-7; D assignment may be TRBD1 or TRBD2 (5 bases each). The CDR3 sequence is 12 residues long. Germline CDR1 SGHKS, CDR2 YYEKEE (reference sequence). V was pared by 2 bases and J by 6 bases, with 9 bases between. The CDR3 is CASSFGAREQYF. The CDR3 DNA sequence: TGTGCCAGCAGCTTCGGGGCCCGCGAGCAGTACTTC.